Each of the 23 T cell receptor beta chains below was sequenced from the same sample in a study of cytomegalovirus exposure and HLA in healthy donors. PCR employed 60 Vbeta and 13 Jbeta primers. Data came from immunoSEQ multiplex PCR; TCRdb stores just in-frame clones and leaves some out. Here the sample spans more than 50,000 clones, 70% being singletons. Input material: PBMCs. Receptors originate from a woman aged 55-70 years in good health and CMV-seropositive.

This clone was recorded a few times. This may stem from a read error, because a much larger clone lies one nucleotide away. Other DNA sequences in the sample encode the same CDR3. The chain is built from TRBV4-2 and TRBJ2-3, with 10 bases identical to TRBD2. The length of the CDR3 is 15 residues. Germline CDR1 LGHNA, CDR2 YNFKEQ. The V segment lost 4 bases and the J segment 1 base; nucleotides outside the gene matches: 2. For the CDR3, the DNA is TGTGCCAGCAGCCGCCTAGCGGGGGGCACAGATACGCAGTATTTT. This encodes CASSRLAGGTDTQYF.

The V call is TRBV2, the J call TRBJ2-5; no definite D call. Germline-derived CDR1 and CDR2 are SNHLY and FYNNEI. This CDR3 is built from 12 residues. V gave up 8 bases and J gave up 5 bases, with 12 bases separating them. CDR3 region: CASATLRETQYF. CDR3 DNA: TGTGCCAGCGCGACTCTGAGGGAGACCCAGTACTTC.

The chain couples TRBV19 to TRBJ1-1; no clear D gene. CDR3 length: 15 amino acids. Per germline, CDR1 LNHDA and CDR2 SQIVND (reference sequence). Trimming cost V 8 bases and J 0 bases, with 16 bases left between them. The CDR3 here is CASADTFLMNTEAFF. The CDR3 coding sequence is TGTGCCAGTGCTGACACCTTTTTAATGAACACTGAAGCTTTCTTT.

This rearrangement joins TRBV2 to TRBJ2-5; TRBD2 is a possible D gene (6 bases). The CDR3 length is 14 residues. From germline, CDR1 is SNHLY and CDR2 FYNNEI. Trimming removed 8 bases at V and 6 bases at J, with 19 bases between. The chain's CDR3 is CASRDSFGLQTQYF. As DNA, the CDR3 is TGTGCCAGCCGGGACTCCTTCGGACTCCAGACCCAGTACTTC.

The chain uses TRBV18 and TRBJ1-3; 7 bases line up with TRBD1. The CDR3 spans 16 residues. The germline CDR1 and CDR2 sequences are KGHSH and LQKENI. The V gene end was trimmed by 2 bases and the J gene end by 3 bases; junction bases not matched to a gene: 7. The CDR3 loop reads CASSPSTGLDGNTIYF. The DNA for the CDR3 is TGTGCCAGCTCACCATCGACAGGGCTCGATGGAAACACCATATATTTT.

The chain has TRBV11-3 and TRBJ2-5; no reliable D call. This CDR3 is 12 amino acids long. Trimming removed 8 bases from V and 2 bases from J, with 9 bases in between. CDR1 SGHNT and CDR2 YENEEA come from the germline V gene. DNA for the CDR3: TGTGCCAGCGATTGGCAGCAAGAGACCCAGTACTTC. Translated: CASDWQQETQYF.

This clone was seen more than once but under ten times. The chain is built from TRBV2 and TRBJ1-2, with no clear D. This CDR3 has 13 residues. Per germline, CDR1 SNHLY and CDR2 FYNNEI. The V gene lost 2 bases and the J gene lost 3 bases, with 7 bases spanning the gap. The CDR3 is CASSEPPDYGYTF. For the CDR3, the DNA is TGTGCCAGCAGTGAACCCCCGGACTATGGCTACACCTTC.

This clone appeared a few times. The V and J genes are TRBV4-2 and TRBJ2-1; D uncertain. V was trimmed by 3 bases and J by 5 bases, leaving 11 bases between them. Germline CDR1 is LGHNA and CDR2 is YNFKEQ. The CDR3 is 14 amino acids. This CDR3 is CASSQVRRDNEQFF. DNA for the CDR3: TGTGCCAGCAGCCAGGTTCGGAGAGACAATGAGCAGTTCTTC.

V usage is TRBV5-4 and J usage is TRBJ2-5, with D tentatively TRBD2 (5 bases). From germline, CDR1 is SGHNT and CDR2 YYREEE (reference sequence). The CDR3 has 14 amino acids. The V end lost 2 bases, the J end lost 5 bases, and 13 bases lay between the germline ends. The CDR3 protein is CASSLPGMTETQYF. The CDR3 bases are TGTGCCAGCAGCTTACCGGGGATGACGGAGACCCAGTACTTC.

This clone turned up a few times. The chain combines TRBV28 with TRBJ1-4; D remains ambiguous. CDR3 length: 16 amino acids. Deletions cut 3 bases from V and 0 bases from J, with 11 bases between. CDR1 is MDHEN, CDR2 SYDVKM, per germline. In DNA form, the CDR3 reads TGTGCCAGCAGTTTCGGCCTAACAGCAACTAATGAAAAACTGTTTTTT. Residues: CASSFGLTATNEKLFF. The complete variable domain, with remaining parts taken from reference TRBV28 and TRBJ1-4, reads DVKVTQSSRYLVKRTGEKVFLECVQDMDHENMFWYRQDPGLGLRLIYFSYDVKMKEKGDIPEGYSVSREKKERFSLILESASTNQTSMYLCASSFGLTATNEKLFFGSGTQLSVL.

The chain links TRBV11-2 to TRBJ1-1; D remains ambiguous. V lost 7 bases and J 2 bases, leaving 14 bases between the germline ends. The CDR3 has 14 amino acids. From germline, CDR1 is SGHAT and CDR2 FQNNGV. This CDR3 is CASTPQITNTEAFF. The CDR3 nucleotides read TGTGCCAGCACCCCTCAGATCACAAACACTGAAGCTTTCTTT.

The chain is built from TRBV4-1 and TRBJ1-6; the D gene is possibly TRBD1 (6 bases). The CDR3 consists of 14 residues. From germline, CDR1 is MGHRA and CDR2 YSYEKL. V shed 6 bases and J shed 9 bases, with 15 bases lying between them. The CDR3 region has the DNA TGCGCCAGCAGACCGGACAGAGATGGTTCACCCCTCCACTTT. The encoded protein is CASRPDRDGSPLHF.

The CDR3 region is CASSESAGELFF. CDR3 sequence (DNA): TGTGCCAGCAGTGAATCCGCCGGGGAGCTGTTTTTT. The rearrangement links TRBV25-1 to TRBJ2-2; D is uncertain. V lost 1 base, J lost 6 bases, and 3 bases lay in between. Per the germline V gene, CDR1 is MGHDK and CDR2 is SYGVNS. The CDR3 has 12 residues.

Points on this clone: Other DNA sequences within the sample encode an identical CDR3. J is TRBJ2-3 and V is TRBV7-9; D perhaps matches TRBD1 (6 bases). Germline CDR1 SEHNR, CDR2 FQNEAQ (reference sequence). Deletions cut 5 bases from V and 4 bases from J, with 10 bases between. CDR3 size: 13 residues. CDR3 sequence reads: CASSPRGPDTQYF. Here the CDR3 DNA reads TGTGCCAGCAGCCCCAGGGGTCCAGATACGCAGTATTTT.

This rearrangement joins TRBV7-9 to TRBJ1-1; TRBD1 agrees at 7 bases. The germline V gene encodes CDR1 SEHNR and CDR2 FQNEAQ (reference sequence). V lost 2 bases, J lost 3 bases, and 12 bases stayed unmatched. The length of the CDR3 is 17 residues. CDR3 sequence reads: CASSLKGARVGYTEAFF. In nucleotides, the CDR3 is TGTGCCAGCAGCTTAAAGGGGGCGCGGGTCGGGTACACTGAAGCTTTCTTT.

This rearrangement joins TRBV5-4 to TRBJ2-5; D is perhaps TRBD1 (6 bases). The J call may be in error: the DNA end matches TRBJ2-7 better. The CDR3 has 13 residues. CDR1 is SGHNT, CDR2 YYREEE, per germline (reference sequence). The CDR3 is CASSIRGANEQYF. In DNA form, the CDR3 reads TGTGCCAGCAGCATCAGGGGTGCCAACGAGCAGTACTTC.

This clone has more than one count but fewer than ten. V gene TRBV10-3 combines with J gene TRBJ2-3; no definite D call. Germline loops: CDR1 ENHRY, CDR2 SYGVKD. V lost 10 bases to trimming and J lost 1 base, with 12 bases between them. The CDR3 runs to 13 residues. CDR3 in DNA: TGTGCCACCCTCCCCCGGGGCACAGATACGCAGTATTTT. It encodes CATLPRGTDTQYF.

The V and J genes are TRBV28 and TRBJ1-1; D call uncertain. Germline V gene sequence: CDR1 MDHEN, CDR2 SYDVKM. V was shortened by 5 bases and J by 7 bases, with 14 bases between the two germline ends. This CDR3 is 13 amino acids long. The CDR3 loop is CASSHPSTGEAFF. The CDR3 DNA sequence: TGTGCCAGCAGTCATCCATCGACGGGTGAAGCTTTCTTT. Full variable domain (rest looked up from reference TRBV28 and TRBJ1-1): DVKVTQSSRYLVKRTGEKVFLECVQDMDHENMFWYRQDPGLGLRLIYFSYDVKMKEKGDIPEGYSVSREKKERFSLILESASTNQTSMYLCASSHPSTGEAFFGQGTRLTVV.

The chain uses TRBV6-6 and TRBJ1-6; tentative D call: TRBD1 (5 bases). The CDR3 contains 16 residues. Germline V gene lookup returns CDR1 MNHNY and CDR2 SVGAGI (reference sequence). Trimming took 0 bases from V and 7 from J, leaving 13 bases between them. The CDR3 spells CASSYSRWGDNSPLHF. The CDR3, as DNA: TGTGCCAGCAGTTACTCGAGGTGGGGGGACAATTCACCCCTCCACTTT.

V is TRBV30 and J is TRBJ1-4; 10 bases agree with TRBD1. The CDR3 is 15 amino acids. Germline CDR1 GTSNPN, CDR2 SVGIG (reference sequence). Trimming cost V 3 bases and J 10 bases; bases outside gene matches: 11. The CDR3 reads CAWRDEGQGGRKLFF. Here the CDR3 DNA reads TGTGCCTGGAGAGATGAAGGACAGGGGGGGAGAAAACTGTTTTTT.

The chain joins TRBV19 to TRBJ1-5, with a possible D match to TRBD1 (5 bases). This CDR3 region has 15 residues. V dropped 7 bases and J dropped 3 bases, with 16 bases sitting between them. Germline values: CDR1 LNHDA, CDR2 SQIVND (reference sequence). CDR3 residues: CASITVGGSNQPQHF. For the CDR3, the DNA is TGTGCCAGTATCACCGTGGGGGGGTCCAATCAGCCCCAGCATTTT.

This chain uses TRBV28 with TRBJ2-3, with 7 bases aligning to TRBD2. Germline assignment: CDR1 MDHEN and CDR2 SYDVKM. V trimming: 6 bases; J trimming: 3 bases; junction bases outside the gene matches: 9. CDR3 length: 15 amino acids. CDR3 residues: CASSPGGEGTDTQYF. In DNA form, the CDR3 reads TGTGCCAGCAGCCCCGGCGGGGAGGGAACAGATACGCAGTATTTT.

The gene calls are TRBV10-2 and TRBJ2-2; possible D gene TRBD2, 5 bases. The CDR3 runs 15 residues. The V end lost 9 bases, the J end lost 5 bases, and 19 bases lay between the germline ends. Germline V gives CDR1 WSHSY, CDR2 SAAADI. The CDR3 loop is CASWTHLIGTGELFF. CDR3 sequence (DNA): TGCGCCAGTTGGACTCATTTAATTGGGACCGGGGAGCTGTTTTTT.